The source of this T cell receptor beta chain is a study of T cell responses to AZD1222 COVID-19 vaccine. Notes on the study in general: Clonal diversity was possibly underestimated, and the donors were mostly white British, with more females.

This clone was observed a single time. The antigen is not known. The V gene's germline CDR1 is SGHNT and CDR2 YENEEA. Trimming removed 4 bases at V and 6 bases at J, with 13 bases between. This CDR3 spans 14 amino acids. Produced via immunoSEQ multiplex PCR; TCRdb's table is partial and in-frame only. The data contain some 130,000 clones, 87% of them seen just once; the ten biggest clones take up approximately 2.6%. The J gene is TRBJ1-3, the V gene TRBV11-3; TRBD1 is a possible D gene (5 bases). The receptor's source is an adult who received the AZD1222 COVID-19 vaccine. The source material was peripheral blood, sampled 28 days after the second AZD1222 dose. CDR3 amino acids: CASSSGRGKNTIYF. The CDR3 nucleotides read TGTGCCAGCAGCTCCGGGAGGGGAAAAAACACCATATATTTT.